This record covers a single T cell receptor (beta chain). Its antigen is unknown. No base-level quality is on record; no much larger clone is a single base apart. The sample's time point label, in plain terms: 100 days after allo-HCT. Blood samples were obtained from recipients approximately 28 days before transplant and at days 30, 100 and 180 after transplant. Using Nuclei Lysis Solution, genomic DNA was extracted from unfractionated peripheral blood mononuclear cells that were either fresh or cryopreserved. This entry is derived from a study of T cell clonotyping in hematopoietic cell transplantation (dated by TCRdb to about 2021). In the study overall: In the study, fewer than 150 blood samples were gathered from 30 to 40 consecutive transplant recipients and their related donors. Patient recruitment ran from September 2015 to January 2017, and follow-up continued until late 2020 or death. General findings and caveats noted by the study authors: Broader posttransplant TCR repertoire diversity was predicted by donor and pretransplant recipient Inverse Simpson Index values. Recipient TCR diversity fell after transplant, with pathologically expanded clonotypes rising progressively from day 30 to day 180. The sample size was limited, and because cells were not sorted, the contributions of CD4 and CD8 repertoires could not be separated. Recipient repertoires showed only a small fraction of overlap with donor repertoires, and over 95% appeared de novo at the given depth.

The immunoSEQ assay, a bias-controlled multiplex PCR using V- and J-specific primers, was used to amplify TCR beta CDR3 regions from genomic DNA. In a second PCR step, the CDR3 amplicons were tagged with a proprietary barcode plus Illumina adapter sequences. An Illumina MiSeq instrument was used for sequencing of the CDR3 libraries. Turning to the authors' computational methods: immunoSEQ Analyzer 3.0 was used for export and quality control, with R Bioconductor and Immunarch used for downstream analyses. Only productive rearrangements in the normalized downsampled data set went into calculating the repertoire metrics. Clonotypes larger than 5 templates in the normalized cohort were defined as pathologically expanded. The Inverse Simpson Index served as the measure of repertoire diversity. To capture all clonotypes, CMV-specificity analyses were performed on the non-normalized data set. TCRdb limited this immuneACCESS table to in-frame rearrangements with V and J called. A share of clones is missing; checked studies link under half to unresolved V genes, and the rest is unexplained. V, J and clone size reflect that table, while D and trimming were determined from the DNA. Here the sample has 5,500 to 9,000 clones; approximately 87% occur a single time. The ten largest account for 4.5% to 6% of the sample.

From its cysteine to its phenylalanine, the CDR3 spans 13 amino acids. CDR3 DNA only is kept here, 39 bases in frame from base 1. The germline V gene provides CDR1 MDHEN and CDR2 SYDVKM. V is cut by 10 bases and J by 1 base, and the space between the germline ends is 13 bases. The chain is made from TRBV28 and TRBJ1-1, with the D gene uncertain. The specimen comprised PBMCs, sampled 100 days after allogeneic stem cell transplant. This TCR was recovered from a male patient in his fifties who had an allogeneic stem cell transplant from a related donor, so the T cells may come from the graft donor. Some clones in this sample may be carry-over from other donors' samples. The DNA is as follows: TGTGCCACCTCCGCGGGCGGGAACACTGAAGCTTTCTTT. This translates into CATSAGGNTEAFF.